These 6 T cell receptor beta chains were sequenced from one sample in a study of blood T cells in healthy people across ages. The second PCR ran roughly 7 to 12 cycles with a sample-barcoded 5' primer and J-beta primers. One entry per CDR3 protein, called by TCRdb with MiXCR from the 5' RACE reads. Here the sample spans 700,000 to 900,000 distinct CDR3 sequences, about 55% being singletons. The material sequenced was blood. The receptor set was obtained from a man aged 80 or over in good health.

CDR3 region: CASALKQAEALHF. The CDR3 coding sequence is TGTGCCAGCGCACTGAAGCAGGCGGAGGCCCTCCACTTT. J is TRBJ1-6 and V is TRBV18; D not certain. Germline V gene data show CDR1 as KGHSH and CDR2 as LQKENI. Trimming left V 8 bases short and J 14 bases short, with 19 bases between. This CDR3 contains 13 residues.

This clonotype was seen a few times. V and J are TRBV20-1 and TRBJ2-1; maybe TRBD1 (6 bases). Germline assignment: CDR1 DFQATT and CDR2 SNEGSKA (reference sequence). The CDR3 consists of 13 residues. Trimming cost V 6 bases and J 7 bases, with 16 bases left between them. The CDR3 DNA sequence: TGCAGTGCCCGGACCCTAAGGGGGAATGAGCAGTTCTTC. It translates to CSARTLRGNEQFF.

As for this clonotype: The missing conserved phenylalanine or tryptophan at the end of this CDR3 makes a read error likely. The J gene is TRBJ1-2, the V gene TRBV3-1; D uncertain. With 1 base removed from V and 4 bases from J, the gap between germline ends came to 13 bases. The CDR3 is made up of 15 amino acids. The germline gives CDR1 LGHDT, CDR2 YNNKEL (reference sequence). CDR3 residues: CASSQGTGGIYGYTL. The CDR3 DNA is TGTGCCAGCAGCCAAGGCACGGGTGGGATCTATGGCTACACCTTA.

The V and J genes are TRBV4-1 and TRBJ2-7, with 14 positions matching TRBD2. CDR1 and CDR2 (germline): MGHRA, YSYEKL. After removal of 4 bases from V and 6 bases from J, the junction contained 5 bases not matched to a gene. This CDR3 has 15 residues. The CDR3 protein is CASSRPGLAGAEQYF. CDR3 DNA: TGCGCCAGCAGCCGCCCGGGACTAGCGGGAGCCGAGCAGTACTTC.

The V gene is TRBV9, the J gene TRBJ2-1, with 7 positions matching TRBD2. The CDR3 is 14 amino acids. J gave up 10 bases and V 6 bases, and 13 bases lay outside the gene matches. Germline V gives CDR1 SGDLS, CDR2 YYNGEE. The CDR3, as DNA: TGTGCCAGCAAGGTGGGGGAGGGCCTGGGAGAGCAGTTCTTC. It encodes CASKVGEGLGEQFF. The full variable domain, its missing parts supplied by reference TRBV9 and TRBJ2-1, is DSGVTQTPKHLITATGQRVTLRCSPRSGDLSVYWYQQSLDQGLQFLIQYYNGEERAKGNILERFSAQQFPDLHSELNLSSLELGDSALYFCASKVGEGLGEQFFGPGTRLTVL.

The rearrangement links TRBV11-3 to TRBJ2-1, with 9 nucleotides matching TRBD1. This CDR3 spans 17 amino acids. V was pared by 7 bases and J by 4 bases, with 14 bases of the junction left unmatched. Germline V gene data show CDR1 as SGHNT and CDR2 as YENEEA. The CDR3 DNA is TGTGCCAGCAAGCTAATACCGGGACAGGGAACTTACAATGAGCAGTTCTTC. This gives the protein CASKLIPGQGTYNEQFF.